This is a list of T cell receptor beta chains from one sample in a study of T cell responses to AZD1222 COVID-19 vaccine. Some clones are missing from TCRdb's copy, which holds only in-frame ones; the method was immunoSEQ multiplex PCR. The sample contains around 150,000 clones, 90% of which appear only once. The sequencing used peripheral blood, collected 28 days after the second AZD1222 dose. The receptors here all came from an adult who received the AZD1222 COVID-19 vaccine. Both conserved end residues are part of each CDR3. Fields, in order: J gene, V gene, D gene, CDR3 protein, CDR3 DNA. D genes are given only for firm matches.

TRBJ2-7 | TRBV18 | . | CASSPRQDSSYEQYF | TGTGCCAGCTCACCACGGCAGGACAGCTCCTACGAGCAGTACTTC
TRBJ2-1 | TRBV3-1/TRBV3-2 | . | CASSPRGLGNEQFF | TGTGCCAGCAGCCCCAGGGGCCTCGGCAATGAGCAGTTCTTC
TRBJ1-2 | TRBV5-1 | . | CASSLAGAGGGYTF | TGCGCCAGCAGCTTGGCCGGGGCGGGGGGCGGCTACACCTTC
TRBJ1-5 | TRBV5-6 | TRBD1 | CASSLETGGGNQPQHF | TGTGCCAGCAGCCTCGAAACAGGGGGAGGCAATCAGCCCCAGCATTTT
TRBJ1-3 | TRBV9 | . | CASSPQGKLAGNTIYF | TGTGCCAGCAGCCCCCAGGGTAAATTAGCTGGAAACACCATATATTTT
TRBJ2-3 | TRBV6-5 | . | CASSYGPTDTQYF | TGTGCCAGCAGTTACGGTCCAACAGATACGCAGTATTTT
TRBJ1-3 | TRBV7-9 | . | CASSSRQGYSGNTIYF | TGTGCCAGCAGCTCGAGGCAAGGGTATTCTGGAAACACCATATATTTT
TRBJ1-2 | TRBV6-5 | . | CASSYFSGDARYGYTF | TGTGCCAGCAGTTACTTCTCAGGGGACGCTAGGTATGGCTACACCTTC
TRBJ2-3 | TRBV24-1 | . | CATSDLQGGVVDTQYF | TGTGCCACCAGTGATTTGCAGGGGGGAGTAGTAGATACGCAGTATTTT
TRBJ1-5 | TRBV20-1 | . | CSASNPNSNQPQHF | TGCAGTGCTAGTAACCCGAATAGCAATCAGCCCCAGCATTTT